These 28 T cell receptor beta chains were all obtained from the same sample, sequenced in a study of T cells after yellow fever vaccination (dated by TCRdb to the late 2010s). What the treatment or condition label conveys for this sample: live attenuated yellow fever vaccine strain. Library preparation employed 5' RACE. Sequencing used an Illumina HiSeq 2500. TCRdb took the public reads, trimmed them with fastp at Q25, ran MiXCR for clone calling and kept in-frame beta chains. A single entry per CDR3 protein holds the most common genes and DNA from its merged rows. This sample comprises some 52,000 distinct CDR3 sequences, around 7% of them detected only once. The ten largest account for less than 25% of the sample. Sample: CD8+ T cells not binding an NS4B(214-222) dextramer, sorted from PBMCs, taken roughly seven weeks after the first yellow fever vaccination. Per the publication, the cell subset or site label means: NS4B epitope dextramer-negative CD8 T cells. Receptor source: a man aged 18 to 29 who received the YFV17D yellow fever vaccine.

This clonotype was found many times. V and J are TRBV29-1 and TRBJ2-7; weak D call: TRBD2 (5 bases). The CDR3 is made up of 12 amino acids. The V and J ends lost 4 bases and 1 base respectively, with 8 bases between them. Germline CDR1 is SQVTM and CDR2 is ANQGSEA. The CDR3 DNA reads TGCAGCGTTGTCCCGGGGTCCTACGAGCAGTACTTC. The encoded protein is CSVVPGSYEQYF.

The CDR3 is CAYAGTGGNNEQFF. CDR3 DNA: TGTGCTTATGCTGGGACAGGGGGTAACAATGAGCAGTTCTTC. The chain joins TRBV12-5 to TRBJ2-1, with 11 bases lining up with TRBD1. The CDR3 totals 14 residues. Losses at the gene ends were 11 bases for V and 5 bases for J; bases not matched to a gene: 8. The germline V gene has CDR1 LGHNT and CDR2 FRNRAP.

The table lists this clonotype with a few counts. This chain uses TRBV6-2 or TRBV6-3 with TRBJ1-5; D call uncertain. Trimming left V 2 bases short and J 12 bases short, with 8 bases between. The germline gives CDR1 MNHEY, CDR2 SVGEGT. There are 11 residues in the CDR3. CDR3 loop: CASSYPPVQHF. The CDR3 nucleotides read TGTGCCAGCAGTTACCCACCCGTCCAGCATTTT.

This clonotype was seen a handful of times. V gene TRBV27 combines with J gene TRBJ2-1; 13 bases line up with TRBD2. Germline CDR1 MNHEY, CDR2 SMNVEV (reference sequence). V was clipped by 0 bases and J by 5 bases; unmatched bases: 13. This CDR3 contains 20 residues. The CDR3 DNA follows: TGTGCCAGCAGTTTATCCCCCCCCGGACTAGCGGGGGCTGAAAACAATGAGCAGTTCTTC. Protein product: CASSLSPPGLAGAENNEQFF.

This clonotype was counted ten times or more. The chain has TRBV12-3 or TRBV12-4 and TRBJ2-3, with no clear D. V dropped 4 bases and J dropped 0 bases, with 14 bases sitting between them. The CDR3 has 16 residues. Here the CDR3 reads CASSSPFLSSTDTQYF. As DNA, the CDR3 is TGTGCCAGCAGTTCCCCCTTCCTCTCTAGCACAGATACGCAGTATTTT.

The chain carries TRBV6-1 and TRBJ1-1; TRBD1 agrees at 8 bases. The CDR3 length is 14 residues. The J segment lost 4 bases and the V segment lost 5 bases, leaving 6 bases of the junction unmatched. The germline CDR1 and CDR2 sequences are MNHNS and SASEGT. The CDR3 sequence: CASSTGGGLTEAFF. CDR3 nucleotide sequence: TGTGCCAGCAGTACAGGGGGAGGTCTCACTGAAGCTTTCTTT.

The table lists this clonotype with many counts. This chain joins TRBV7-9 and TRBJ1-1; 11 bases map to TRBD1. Germline V gene lookup returns CDR1 SEHNR and CDR2 FQNEAQ (reference sequence). This CDR3 comprises 14 residues. V lost 5 bases and J lost 1; bases outside the gene matches: 0. CDR3 sequence reads: CASSGTGGNTEAFF. In DNA, the CDR3 is TGTGCCAGCAGCGGGACAGGGGGGAACACTGAAGCTTTCTTT.

The chain links TRBV11-2 to TRBJ2-7; tentative D call: TRBD1 (5 bases). The CDR3 is made up of 14 amino acids. Germline values: CDR1 SGHAT, CDR2 FQNNGV. The CDR3 is CASSLGEGAYEQYV. In DNA, the CDR3 is TGTGCCAGCAGCTTAGGGGAAGGGGCCTACGAACAGTACGTC.

This clonotype has at least ten counts. The chain carries TRBV10-3 and TRBJ2-2, with a weak D call TRBD1 (7 bases). Germline CDR1 ENHRY, CDR2 SYGVKD. Trimming stripped 6 bases from V and 4 bases from J, with 18 bases between. This CDR3 is 16 amino acids long. The CDR3 DNA follows: TGTGCCATCAGCCCCGAGGAGGGGGCTCCCACCGGGGAGCTGTTTTTT. Its translation: CAISPEEGAPTGELFF.

This clonotype was observed at least ten times. The chain uses TRBV4-3 and TRBJ1-1, with no clear D. The CDR3 runs to 14 residues. V was shortened by 0 bases and J by 5 bases, with 10 bases between the two germline ends. Germline CDR1 is LGHNA and CDR2 is YSLEER. The CDR3 loop is CASSQDGLGTEAFF. The CDR3 DNA reads TGCGCCAGCAGCCAAGATGGGTTGGGGACTGAAGCTTTCTTT.

At least ten counts were recorded for this clonotype. The chain recombines TRBV5-4 with TRBJ2-1, with D perhaps matching TRBD1 or TRBD2 (5 bases each). Germline V lookup: CDR1 SGHNT, CDR2 YYREEE (reference sequence). Trimming pared 9 bases from V and 7 bases from J, leaving 20 bases between. This CDR3 has 14 amino acids. The DNA for the CDR3 is TGTGCCACCAACCAATGGGGGACGGGGAATGAGCAGTTCTTC. The encoded protein is CATNQWGTGNEQFF. Complete variable domain (other parts from reference TRBV5-4 and TRBJ2-1): ETGVTQSPTHLIKTRGQQVTLRCSSQSGHNTVSWYQQALGQGPQFIFQYYREEENGRGNFPPRFSGLQFPNYSSELNVNALELDDSALYLCATNQWGTGNEQFFGPGTRLTVL.

This clonotype appeared many times. The V gene is TRBV4-1, the J gene TRBJ2-5; maybe TRBD1 (5 bases). The CDR3 is 15 amino acids. The germline V gene has CDR1 MGHRA and CDR2 YSYEKL. Trimming stripped 0 bases from V and 4 bases from J, with 12 bases between. The CDR3 here is CASSQDPRERETQYF. Written as DNA, the CDR3 is TGCGCCAGCAGCCAAGATCCCAGGGAACGAGAGACCCAGTACTTC.

This clonotype was seen more than once but under ten times. This sequence joins TRBV20-1 and TRBJ2-5; 15 nucleotides agree with TRBD2. The CDR3 is 18 residues long. Germline loops: CDR1 DFQATT, CDR2 SNEGSKA (reference sequence). The J segment lost 5 bases and the V segment lost 6 bases, leaving 16 bases of the junction unmatched. CDR3 bases: TGCAGTGCGAGACTAAGGACTAGCGGGGGGGCCTGGGATGAGACCCAGTACTTC. Its protein product is CSARLRTSGGAWDETQYF.

This clonotype has ten or more counts. This sequence joins TRBV7-2 and TRBJ1-2, with D perhaps TRBD1 (6 bases). The germline CDR1 and CDR2 sequences are SGHTA and FQGNSA. Trimming left V 5 bases short and J 7 bases short, with 11 bases between. The CDR3 is made up of 12 amino acids. The CDR3 coding sequence is TGTGCCAGCAGCAGGGACACTTTTGGCTACACCTTC. This gives the protein CASSRDTFGYTF.

This clonotype was counted between two and nine times. CDR3 DNA sequence: TGTGCCGGAGAGACTAGCGGGGTTTACGAGCAGTACTTC. It codes for CAGETSGVYEQYF. This sequence joins TRBV30 and TRBJ2-7, with 11 bases that match TRBD2. The CDR3 runs 13 residues. From germline, CDR1 is GTSNPN and CDR2 SVGIG (reference sequence). V was pared by 8 bases and J by 4 bases, with 7 bases of the junction left unmatched.

This clonotype was found many times. This sequence joins TRBV7-9 and TRBJ2-5; 8 bases are a match to TRBD1. Losses at the gene ends were 4 bases for V and 0 bases for J; bases not matched to a gene: 10. The CDR3 is 17 residues long. CDR1 and CDR2 from the germline V gene are SEHNR and FQNEAQ (reference sequence). CDR3 DNA sequence: TGTGCCAGCAGCTCCGGCGTAAGACAGGGGTACCAAGAGACCCAGTACTTC. The encoded protein is CASSSGVRQGYQETQYF.

This clonotype is labeled as medium-sized. DNA of the CDR3: TGTGCCAGCAGTTTAATCTCCCTAGCTAACTATGGCTACACCTTC. Protein sequence: CASSLISLANYGYTF. V usage is TRBV12-3 or TRBV12-4 and J usage is TRBJ1-2; D unresolved. The CDR3 is 15 residues long. Deletions cut 2 bases from V and 0 bases from J, with 10 bases between.

The CDR3 coding sequence is TGTGCCAGCAGCCCCCTTCGAGGGGGAGAGACCCAGTACTTC. Amino acid sequence: CASSPLRGGETQYF. The rearrangement uses TRBV7-9 and TRBJ2-5, with D perhaps matching TRBD1 (6 bases). Germline values: CDR1 SEHNR, CDR2 FQNEAQ (reference sequence). Trimming cost V 5 bases and J 4 bases, with 14 bases left between them. The CDR3 loop spans 14 amino acids.

This clonotype was detected many times. The genes are TRBV5-5 and TRBJ1-2, with 11 bases lining up with TRBD1. The length of the CDR3 is 15 residues. Looked up from germline, CDR1 is SGHKS and CDR2 is YYEKEE (reference sequence). Trimming at V came to 5 bases and at J to 4 bases, leaving 7 bases not matched to a gene. CDR3 sequence (DNA): TGTGCCAGCAGAGACGGGACAGGGGGTGGCTATGGCTACACCTTC. Translating gives CASRDGTGGGYGYTF.

In its sample, this clonotype was seen a few times. The chain links TRBV5-1 to TRBJ2-7; D may correspond to TRBD1 or TRBD2 (5 bases each). The germline CDR1 and CDR2 sequences are SGHRS and YFSETQ. This CDR3 region has 13 residues. V lost 2 bases to trimming and J lost 2 bases, with 8 bases between them. The CDR3 here is CASSFGGAYEQYF. Here the CDR3 DNA reads TGCGCCAGCAGCTTTGGGGGAGCCTACGAGCAGTACTTC.

This clonotype was detected a few times. The chain recombines TRBV5-4 with TRBJ2-7; no clear D gene. CDR1 and CDR2 from the germline V gene are SGHNT and YYREEE (reference sequence). The CDR3 has 14 amino acids. The V end lost 4 bases, the J end lost 3 bases, and 14 bases lay between the germline ends. Here the CDR3 DNA reads TGTGCCAGCAGCCCGGTGCCGGTAAGCTACGAGCAGTACTTC. Protein product: CASSPVPVSYEQYF.

This chain connects TRBV4-2 to TRBJ1-1, with D hard to call. V lost 1 base to trimming and J lost 7 bases, with 4 bases between them. This CDR3 comprises 11 residues. Germline assignment: CDR1 LGHNA and CDR2 YNFKEQ. CDR3 loop: CASSQGLEAFF. DNA for the CDR3: TGTGCCAGCAGCCAAGGACTTGAAGCTTTCTTT.

The rearrangement joins TRBV7-9 to TRBJ2-1; possible D gene TRBD2, 5 bases. V was clipped by 1 base and J by 1 base, with 14 bases between them. CDR3 size: 17 residues. Germline CDR1 SEHNR, CDR2 FQNEAQ (reference sequence). The CDR3 loop is CASSLVRPGLSYNEQFF. As DNA, the CDR3 is TGTGCCAGCAGCTTAGTCCGGCCGGGATTATCCTACAATGAGCAGTTCTTC.

The chain joins TRBV12-3 or TRBV12-4 to TRBJ2-5; D is undetermined. The CDR3 contains 13 residues. Trimming pared 4 bases from V and 2 bases from J, leaving 8 bases between. Here the CDR3 DNA reads TGTGCCAGCAGTTCGGTGTCTCAAGAGACCCAGTACTTC. Translated: CASSSVSQETQYF.

The gene calls are TRBV10-3 and TRBJ2-3; weak D call: TRBD2 (6 bases). CDR3 length equals 13 residues. CDR1 is ENHRY and CDR2 is SYGVKD in the germline V gene. With 11 bases removed from V and 1 base from J, the gap between germline ends came to 13 bases. CDR3 coding DNA: TGTGCCGCGGGGCCCTCAGGCACAGATACGCAGTATTTT. Residues: CAAGPSGTDTQYF.

The sample holds many counts of this clonotype. J is TRBJ2-2 and V is TRBV6-4; tentatively, D is TRBD1 or TRBD2 (5 bases each). CDR1 is MRHNA, CDR2 SNTAGT, per germline. V was cut by 2 bases and J by 3 bases, with 7 bases left in between. This CDR3 spans 14 amino acids. Here the CDR3 reads CASSDRGDTGELFF. CDR3 DNA sequence: TGTGCCAGCAGTGACAGGGGAGACACCGGGGAGCTGTTTTTT.

This clonotype was seen more than once but under ten times. The J gene is TRBJ2-2, the V gene TRBV5-5; no clear D. This CDR3 region has 14 residues. The V gene lost 0 bases and the J gene lost 4 bases, with 7 bases spanning the gap. CDR1 and CDR2 from the germline V gene are SGHKS and YYEKEE (reference sequence). CDR3 nucleotide sequence: TGTGCCAGCAGCTTGGCCACTTCCACCGGGGAGCTGTTTTTT. Encoded protein: CASSLATSTGELFF.

This clonotype was detected a few times. An end of the junction does not agree with germline; a read error may underlie this. This chain connects TRBV12-3 or TRBV12-4 to TRBJ2-5; D is possibly TRBD1 or TRBD2 (5 bases each). There are 13 residues in the CDR3. The CDR3 nucleotides read TGTGCCAGCAGTTTAGTTGGGGGTCTGGGGTTTAACTTC. This sequence encodes CASSLVGGLGFNF.